This entry lists 22 T cell receptor beta chains sequenced from one sample in a study of cytomegalovirus exposure and HLA in healthy donors. Primers for the PCR totalled 60 Vbeta and 13 Jbeta. The repertoire was sequenced with immunoSEQ multiplex PCR; TCRdb's copy has only in-frame clones and lacks some. The repertoire holds approximately 110,000 clones, with over 60% as singletons. The sequenced sample consisted of PBMCs. The receptor set was obtained from a woman aged 35 to 49 in good health and CMV-seropositive.

The rearrangement joins TRBV5-1 to TRBJ2-7; 10 nucleotides agree with TRBD1. This CDR3 is built from 14 residues. In germline, CDR1 is SGHRS, CDR2 YFSETQ. V lost 3 bases, J lost 6 bases, and 6 bases stayed unmatched. The CDR3: CASSSGTGVTEQYF. DNA of the CDR3: TGCGCCAGCAGCTCCGGGACAGGGGTCACCGAGCAGTACTTC.

The V gene is TRBV7-2, the J gene TRBJ2-1, with a possible D match to TRBD2 (6 bases). This CDR3 comprises 15 residues. The germline V and J ends were trimmed by 5 bases and 1 base, with 12 bases remaining between them. Per germline, CDR1 SGHTA and CDR2 FQGNSA. CDR3 protein: CASSPFSGSYNEQFF. The CDR3, as DNA: TGTGCCAGCAGCCCCTTTAGCGGATCCTACAATGAGCAGTTCTTC.

This clone was detected only a few times. V and J are TRBV2 and TRBJ1-2; weak D call: TRBD1 (5 bases). Germline V gene lookup returns CDR1 SNHLY and CDR2 FYNNEI. V was cut by 6 bases and J by 8 bases, with 22 bases left in between. This CDR3 is 15 amino acids long. This CDR3 is CASRFPTGSLGGYTF. In nucleotides, the CDR3 is TGTGCCAGCAGATTTCCTACAGGAAGTTTGGGAGGCTACACCTTC.

V gene TRBV10-1 combines with J gene TRBJ2-7, with 8 bases aligning to TRBD2. Looked up from germline, CDR1 is WNHNN and CDR2 is SYGVQD (reference sequence). This CDR3 has 17 residues. V lost 3 bases, J lost 0 bases, and 10 bases stayed unmatched. CDR3: CASSDRPGLGRSYEQYF. The CDR3 DNA reads as TGCGCCAGCAGTGACCGTCCGGGACTAGGTCGCTCCTACGAGCAGTACTTC.

The chain links TRBV6-5 to TRBJ1-1; TRBD1 matches at 7 bases. CDR1 and CDR2 (germline): MNHEY, SVGAGI. J lost 6 bases, V lost 5 bases, and 3 bases had no gene match. The CDR3 is made up of 12 amino acids. CDR3 region: CASSAQGAEAFF. As DNA, the CDR3 is TGTGCCAGCAGTGCCCAGGGGGCTGAAGCTTTCTTT.

This clone was observed once. J is TRBJ2-3 and V is TRBV9; 9 bases match TRBD2. After removal of 3 bases from V and 1 base from J, the junction contained 6 bases not matched to a gene. Germline CDR1 and CDR2: SGDLS and YYNGEE. CDR3 size: 16 residues. This CDR3 is CASSAIAGARTDTQYF. The CDR3, as DNA: TGTGCCAGCAGCGCCATAGCGGGAGCCCGCACAGATACGCAGTATTTT.

This chain joins TRBV9 and TRBJ2-6; no definite D call. This CDR3 comprises 12 residues. V lost 6 bases and J lost 4, with 5 bases in between. Looked up from germline, CDR1 is SGDLS and CDR2 is YYNGEE. This chain's CDR3 is CASMRGANVLTF. The CDR3 DNA is TGTGCCAGCATGAGGGGGGCCAACGTCCTGACTTTC. Combining the CDR3 with reference TRBV9 and TRBJ2-6 gives the whole variable domain DSGVTQTPKHLITATGQRVTLRCSPRSGDLSVYWYQQSLDQGLQFLIQYYNGEERAKGNILERFSAQQFPDLHSELNLSSLELGDSALYFCASMRGANVLTFGAGSRLTVL.

The chain carries TRBV6-1 and TRBJ2-7; D is unresolved. The germline V gene encodes CDR1 MNHNS and CDR2 SASEGT. Trimming stripped 5 bases from V and 5 bases from J, with 16 bases between. CDR3 size: 14 residues. CDR3 residues: CASSRLSPPHEQYF. For the CDR3, the DNA is TGTGCCAGCAGTCGACTTTCCCCTCCCCACGAGCAGTACTTC.

The rearrangement uses TRBV21-1 and TRBJ2-5; TRBD2 is the table's D call, not checked against the DNA. TRBV21-1 is a listed pseudogene. The length of the CDR3 is 16 residues. The CDR3 is CASSKSGSGAQETQYF. The CDR3, as DNA: TGTGCCAGCAGCAAATCGGGTAGCGGGGCACAAGAGACCCAGTACTTC.

The chain recombines TRBV7-2 with TRBJ2-7, with TRBD2 as a possible D gene (6 bases). The CDR3 sequence is 14 residues long. Deletions cut 5 bases from V and 2 bases from J, with 13 bases between. Germline V gives CDR1 SGHTA, CDR2 FQGNSA. CDR3 DNA sequence: TGTGCCAGCAGCACGTCCGGGGGTACCTACGAGCAGTACTTC. As protein: CASSTSGGTYEQYF.

This chain links TRBV5-1 with TRBJ2-4; the D gene is possibly TRBD1 (5 bases). CDR3 size: 15 residues. CDR1 is SGHRS and CDR2 is YFSETQ in the germline V gene. Trimming left V 0 bases short and J 4 bases short, with 11 bases between. CDR3 sequence: CASSLGGSLKNIQYF. DNA of the CDR3: TGCGCCAGCAGCTTGGGGGGCAGCCTAAAAAACATTCAGTACTTC.

The chain is built from TRBV4-2 and TRBJ2-1; D is perhaps TRBD1 (6 bases). The CDR3 covers 18 residues. The V and J ends lost 1 base and 0 bases respectively, with 16 bases between them. Germline CDR1 is LGHNA and CDR2 is YNFKEQ. The CDR3 region has the DNA TGTGCCAGCAGCCAAGTGGGGGCGGGCTGGGACTCCTACAATGAGCAGTTCTTC. Its protein is CASSQVGAGWDSYNEQFF.

J is TRBJ2-7 and V is TRBV7-2; tentatively, D is TRBD2 (5 bases). CDR3 length equals 15 residues. V dropped 1 base and J dropped 0 bases, with 10 bases sitting between them. Looked up from germline, CDR1 is SGHTA and CDR2 is FQGNSA. CDR3 DNA sequence: TGTGCCAGCAGCTTAGGTTCGGGAAGCTCCTACGAGCAGTACTTC. Translated, it gives CASSLGSGSSYEQYF. The whole variable domain, remainder taken from reference TRBV7-2 and TRBJ2-7, is GAGVSQSPSNKVTEKGKDVELRCDPISGHTALYWYRQSLGQGLEFLIYFQGNSAPDKSGLPSDRFSAERTGGSVSTLTIQRTQQEDSAVYLCASSLGSGSSYEQYFGPGTRLTVT.

CDR3 residues: CASSQGVGDLPDTQYF. CDR3 DNA sequence: TGTGCCAGCAGCCAAGGGGTGGGAGACCTGCCAGATACGCAGTATTTT. The V gene is TRBV4-2, the J gene TRBJ2-3, with D tentatively TRBD2 (5 bases). The CDR3 sequence is 16 residues long. The ends were cut back, 1 base at V and 4 bases at J, with 15 bases in the middle. Germline V gives CDR1 LGHNA, CDR2 YNFKEQ.

The chain couples TRBV4-1 to TRBJ1-5; D might be TRBD1 (6 bases). Germline V gene lookup returns CDR1 MGHRA and CDR2 YSYEKL. The CDR3 spans 15 residues. V was shortened by 0 bases and J by 7 bases, with 13 bases between the two germline ends. The CDR3 DNA reads as TGCGCCAGCAGCCAAGAATTGACAGGAGAACAGCCCCAGCATTTT. Its translation is CASSQELTGEQPQHF.

The CDR3 spells CASSQDGLAGGRGTDTQYF. In DNA form, the CDR3 reads TGCGCCAGCAGCCAGGACGGACTAGCGGGGGGGAGGGGCACAGATACGCAGTATTTT. The chain uses TRBV5-1 and TRBJ2-3, with 15 nucleotides matching TRBD2. J gave up 1 base and V 4 bases, and 10 bases lay outside the gene matches. Germline V gene data show CDR1 as SGHRS and CDR2 as YFSETQ. The CDR3 length is 19 residues. The full variable domain, rest sourced from reference TRBV5-1 and TRBJ2-3, is KAGVTQTPRYLIKTRGQQVTLSCSPISGHRSVSWYQQTPGQGLQFLFEYFSETQRNKGNFPGRFSGRQFSNSRSEMNVSTLELGDSALYLCASSQDGLAGGRGTDTQYFGPGTRLTVL.

This chain connects TRBV5-1 to TRBJ1-1; 10 nucleotides line up with TRBD1. The CDR3 has 14 amino acids. Germline values: CDR1 SGHRS, CDR2 YFSETQ. J was trimmed by 5 bases and V by 3 bases; bases with no gene match: 4. The CDR3 is CASSWGQGKTEAFF. CDR3 sequence (DNA): TGCGCCAGCAGCTGGGGACAGGGGAAAACTGAAGCTTTCTTT.

The V call is TRBV11-2, the J call TRBJ2-2, with D possibly TRBD1 on 5 matching bases. From germline, CDR1 is SGHAT and CDR2 FQNNGV. Trimming shortened V by 4 bases and J by 3 bases, and 9 bases separated the two germline ends. CDR3 length: 14 residues. The CDR3 loop reads CASSSDTYTGELFF. Written as DNA, the CDR3 is TGTGCCAGCAGCTCGGACACCTACACCGGGGAGCTGTTTTTT.

This chain connects TRBV6-1 to TRBJ2-7, with 8 bases lining up with TRBD2. CDR3 length equals 17 residues. In germline, CDR1 is MNHNS, CDR2 SASEGT. V shed 4 bases and J 3 bases; nucleotides not matched to a gene: 14. Written as DNA, the CDR3 is TGTGCCAGCAGTGCATTCGGGGGGCCGGGGGGGTTCTACGAGCAGTACTTC. Translation gives CASSAFGGPGGFYEQYF.

V gene TRBV29-1 combines with J gene TRBJ2-2; D is possibly TRBD2 (5 bases). V dropped 5 bases and J dropped 2 bases, with 9 bases sitting between them. The CDR3 is 13 amino acids. CDR1 SQVTM and CDR2 ANQGSEA come from the germline V gene. DNA of the CDR3: TGCAGCGTTAGGAGGACCAACACCGGGGAGCTGTTTTTT. Translated, it gives CSVRRTNTGELFF.

The rearrangement joins TRBV5-4 to TRBJ1-1, with D tentatively TRBD1 (6 bases). CDR1 is SGHNT and CDR2 is YYREEE in the germline V gene (reference sequence). The V and J ends lost 1 base and 4 bases respectively, with 11 bases between them. The length of the CDR3 is 14 residues. CDR3 protein: CASSLLGAGTEAFF. DNA of the CDR3: TGTGCCAGCAGCTTGCTGGGGGCTGGCACTGAAGCTTTCTTT.

V gene TRBV4-1 combines with J gene TRBJ2-7; D perhaps matches TRBD1 (6 bases). Germline CDR1 is MGHRA and CDR2 is YSYEKL. Trimming removed 0 bases at V and 4 bases at J, with 16 bases between. This CDR3 is built from 16 residues. The CDR3 reads CASSQDPGRGMYEQYF. The CDR3 DNA is TGCGCCAGCAGCCAAGACCCCGGCAGGGGCATGTACGAGCAGTACTTC.